The source of this T cell receptor (beta chain) is a study of blood T cell repertoires in COVID-19. This clone showed up just a few times. In the authors' methods: Reference gene primer amplification gave nucleated cell count estimates. Data came from immunoSEQ multiplex PCR; TCRdb stores just in-frame clones and leaves some out. The D gene and trimming were derived from the DNA, and the V and J assignments and clone size from that table. This table has 150,000 to 200,000 clones, approximately 73% appearing once. The sequence came from a woman aged 45 to 65 with acute COVID-19. The material sequenced was PBMCs or T cells enriched from blood (not recorded which).

CDR3 nucleotide sequence: TGTGCCAGCAGCTTGAGATATACCGGGACAGGGGGTCAGCCCCAGCATTTT. It translates to CASSLRYTGTGGQPQHF. This chain links TRBV7-2 with TRBJ1-5, with 11 bases identical to TRBD1. Unmatched junction bases numbered 10, after V lost 3 bases and J lost 6 bases. CDR3 size: 17 residues. From germline, CDR1 is SGHTA and CDR2 FQGNSA.